A single sample is the source of the 12 T cell receptor beta chains below, sequenced in a study of cytomegalovirus exposure and HLA in healthy donors. A multiplex PCR was run with 60 Vbeta primers and 13 Jbeta primers. Data came from immunoSEQ multiplex PCR; TCRdb stores just in-frame clones and leaves some out. The data hold some 150,000 clones, with approximately 80% observed a single time. Sequenced input: PBMCs. The receptors originated from a woman aged 18-29 years in good health and CMV-seronegative.

The chain is built from TRBV7-2 and TRBJ2-1; 12 bases fit TRBD2. The CDR3 spans 16 residues. Germline V gives CDR1 SGHTA, CDR2 FQGNSA. V shed 4 bases, J shed 9 bases, and the junction held 10 bases outside the gene matches. The CDR3 loop reads CASSSGLAGSSVEQFF. CDR3 sequence (DNA): TGTGCCAGCAGCTCCGGACTAGCGGGAAGCTCGGTTGAGCAGTTCTTC.

This clone occurred a few times. Additional DNA sequences in this sample encode the identical CDR3. The V and J genes are TRBV28 and TRBJ2-7, with 7 bases aligning to TRBD1. Trimming took 2 bases from V and 3 from J; bases not matched to a gene: 10. Germline lookup yields CDR1 MDHEN and CDR2 SYDVKM. CDR3 length: 16 amino acids. CDR3 bases: TGTGCCAGCAGTTTAACAGTGGGACAGACCATCTACGAGCAGTACTTC. Amino acids: CASSLTVGQTIYEQYF.

This clone appeared a single time. The V and J genes are TRBV7-9 and TRBJ2-3; D is perhaps TRBD2 (5 bases). From germline, CDR1 is SEHNR and CDR2 FQNEAQ (reference sequence). This CDR3 contains 13 residues. Between the trimmed V and J ends, which lost 0 bases and 4 bases, there was a span of 5 bases. The CDR3 DNA reads as TGTGCCAGCAGCTTAGCCGGGGCAGATACGCAGTATTTT. Its protein product is CASSLAGADTQYF.

The CDR3 here is CASLSRDTSYNEQFF. The CDR3 coding sequence is TGTGCCAGCCTGTCCCGGGACACATCCTACAATGAGCAGTTCTTC. This sequence joins TRBV28 and TRBJ2-1, with D possibly matching TRBD1 (6 bases). V dropped 8 bases and J dropped 1 base, with 15 bases sitting between them. Germline V CDR1 and CDR2: MDHEN, SYDVKM. The CDR3 has 15 amino acids.

The chain is built from TRBV18 and TRBJ2-2, with 9 bases that match TRBD1. Germline values: CDR1 KGHSH, CDR2 LQKENI. The CDR3 consists of 16 residues. Trimming took 3 bases from V and 4 from J; bases not matched to a gene: 6. CDR3 in amino acids: CASSPRQGGLTGELFF. The CDR3 DNA is TGTGCCAGCTCACCGAGACAGGGGGGACTCACCGGGGAGCTGTTTTTT.

This chain links TRBV19 with TRBJ2-5; TRBD1 matches at 9 bases. The CDR3 is 15 amino acids. J gave up 0 bases and V 5 bases, and 4 bases lay outside the gene matches. CDR1 and CDR2 from the germline V gene are LNHDA and SQIVND (reference sequence). This CDR3 is CASSWGDRDQETQYF. DNA of the CDR3: TGTGCCAGTAGTTGGGGGGACAGGGACCAAGAGACCCAGTACTTC.

This chain links TRBV9 with TRBJ1-1, with 7 bases that match TRBD1. The CDR3 is 16 amino acids. Germline V gene sequence: CDR1 SGDLS, CDR2 YYNGEE. J lost 1 base, V lost 2 bases, and 8 bases had no gene match. CDR3 in DNA: TGTGCCAGCAGCGTTGAATCCGGGACAGCGAACACTGAAGCTTTCTTT. This sequence encodes CASSVESGTANTEAFF.

The chain is built from TRBV18 and TRBJ2-1, with TRBD2 matching over 9 bases. The CDR3 extends over 20 amino acids. Germline CDR1 KGHSH, CDR2 LQKENI. Trimming took 3 bases from V and 2 from J; bases not matched to a gene: 17. CDR3 DNA: TGTGCCAGCTCACCCCCTAGGGTTAGCGGGGGACCTAGAACCTACAATGAGCAGTTCTTC. It encodes CASSPPRVSGGPRTYNEQFF.

This chain connects TRBV27 to TRBJ2-1; D not certain. V lost 5 bases, J lost 5 bases, and 4 bases lay in between. The CDR3 totals 11 residues. Germline V CDR1 and CDR2: MNHEY, SMNVEV (reference sequence). The CDR3 bases are TGTGCCAGCAGTCATCACAATGAGCAGTTCTTC. This gives the protein CASSHHNEQFF.

The CDR3 region has the DNA TGTGCCAGCAGTGACCCGCCCAGCGGGAGAGTTTCCGGGGAGCTGTTTTTT. Protein product: CASSDPPSGRVSGELFF. The chain links TRBV6-4 to TRBJ2-2, with 8 bases matching TRBD2. The CDR3 extends over 17 amino acids. CDR1 is MRHNA and CDR2 is SNTAGT in the germline V gene. V lost 2 bases, J lost 6 bases, and 11 bases stayed unmatched.

The chain uses TRBV12-5 and TRBJ1-6; 9 nucleotides match TRBD1. The CDR3 runs to 15 residues. From germline, CDR1 is LGHNT and CDR2 FRNRAP. Losses at the gene ends were 5 bases for V and 10 bases for J; bases not matched to a gene: 9. The CDR3 DNA reads TGTGCTAGTGGTCCCAGGGACAGGGAGATATCACCCCTCCACTTT. It yields the protein CASGPRDREISPLHF.

This clone was observed a few times. CDR3 nucleotide sequence: TGTGCCAGCGTCGGGAACACTGAAGCTTTCTTT. Translating gives CASVGNTEAFF. The chain is built from TRBV6-5 and TRBJ1-1; D is unclear. The V end was cut by 8 bases, the J end by 1 base, with 5 bases between. Germline V gene lookup returns CDR1 MNHEY and CDR2 SVGAGI. This CDR3 has 11 residues.